A single sample is the source of the 26 T cell receptor beta chains below, sequenced in a study of T cell responses to AZD1222 COVID-19 vaccine. Produced via immunoSEQ multiplex PCR; TCRdb's table is partial and in-frame only. The table lists about 100,000 clones, more than 70% of them singletons, with 9.5% to 13% in the top ten. The source was peripheral blood, collected 28 days after the second AZD1222 dose. The receptor set was obtained from an adult who received the AZD1222 COVID-19 vaccine.

The chain joins TRBV5-1 to TRBJ2-7; the D is unclear. V dropped 5 bases and J dropped 2 bases, with 11 bases sitting between them. CDR1 is SGHRS and CDR2 is YFSETQ in the germline V gene. The CDR3 spans 13 residues. This CDR3 is CASSDLSPYEQYF. CDR3 sequence (DNA): TGCGCCAGCAGTGATCTCAGCCCCTACGAGCAGTACTTC.

The chain recombines TRBV19 with TRBJ2-1, with D maybe TRBD1 (6 bases). V was trimmed by 6 bases and J by 0 bases, leaving 12 bases between them. This CDR3 comprises 15 residues. Germline lookup yields CDR1 LNHDA and CDR2 SQIVND (reference sequence). CDR3 sequence reads: CASRATRGSYNEQFF. The CDR3 bases are TGTGCCAGTAGGGCGACCAGGGGCTCCTACAATGAGCAGTTCTTC.

The J gene is TRBJ2-1, the V gene TRBV10-1; D is undetermined. Trimming took 8 bases from V and 0 from J, leaving 5 bases between them. The length of the CDR3 is 12 residues. Looked up from germline, CDR1 is WNHNN and CDR2 is SYGVQD (reference sequence). The DNA for the CDR3 is TGCGCCAGCGGGGACTCCTACAATGAGCAGTTCTTC. Amino acids: CASGDSYNEQFF.

This clone came up once. This sequence joins TRBV9 and TRBJ1-3; 8 bases fit TRBD1. The CDR3 spans 15 residues. The ends lost 1 base at V and 2 bases at J; junction bases unmatched: 2. The germline gives CDR1 SGDLS, CDR2 YYNGEE. The CDR3 loop is CASSVQGATGNTIYF. In nucleotides, the CDR3 is TGTGCCAGCAGCGTACAGGGGGCGACTGGAAACACCATATATTTT.

V and J are TRBV12-3 or TRBV12-4 and TRBJ2-1; D is ambiguous. With 3 bases removed from V and 7 bases from J, the gap between germline ends came to 7 bases. This CDR3 spans 12 amino acids. The CDR3 nucleotides read TGTGCCAGCAGTTTGATTTGGAATGAGCAGTTCTTC. As protein: CASSLIWNEQFF.

The chain links TRBV19 to TRBJ1-2; unclear D gene. Between the trimmed V and J ends, which lost 1 base and 8 bases, there was a span of 14 bases. There are 14 residues in the CDR3. Germline V CDR1 and CDR2: LNHDA, SQIVND (reference sequence). CDR3 nucleotide sequence: TGTGCCAGTAGTATAGTGAGCGTGTACGGCGGCTACACCTTC. Amino acid sequence: CASSIVSVYGGYTF.

This rearrangement joins TRBV5-1 to TRBJ1-6; possibly TRBD1 for D (6 bases). CDR3 size: 15 residues. Germline lookup yields CDR1 SGHRS and CDR2 YFSETQ. Trimming shortened V by 1 base and J by 11 bases, and 16 bases separated the two germline ends. The CDR3 protein is CASSLRAGDWAPLHF. The CDR3 region has the DNA TGCGCCAGCAGCTTGAGGGCAGGGGATTGGGCACCCCTCCACTTT.

The chain carries TRBV6-5 and TRBJ1-5; D possibly corresponds to TRBD1 (5 bases). Trimming removed 9 bases from V and 11 bases from J, with 20 bases in between. The length of the CDR3 is 13 residues. Looked up from germline, CDR1 is MNHEY and CDR2 is SVGAGI. This CDR3 is CASWGTSGISQHF. In DNA form, the CDR3 reads TGTGCCAGTTGGGGCACTTCGGGAATATCCCAGCATTTT.

The V call is TRBV10-3, the J call TRBJ2-7; D is unclear. Germline assignment: CDR1 ENHRY and CDR2 SYGVKD. This CDR3 contains 13 residues. V was pared by 0 bases and J by 5 bases, with 8 bases between. CDR3 in amino acids: CAISESRLNEQYF. Written as DNA, the CDR3 is TGTGCCATCAGTGAGTCGAGACTGAACGAGCAGTACTTC.

This chain joins TRBV30 and TRBJ1-1; TRBD1 matches at 9 bases. V was pared by 5 bases and J by 2 bases, with 9 bases of the junction left unmatched. The CDR3 consists of 15 residues. The germline V gene encodes CDR1 GTSNPN and CDR2 SVGIG (reference sequence). CDR3 in DNA: TGTGCCTGGTACTCATGGACAGGGGAAAACACTGAAGCTTTCTTT. This gives the protein CAWYSWTGENTEAFF.

The chain recombines TRBV7-9 with TRBJ2-1; D not resolved. The CDR3 spans 17 residues. Per the germline V gene, CDR1 is SEHNR and CDR2 is FQNEAQ (reference sequence). The V and J ends lost 4 bases and 7 bases respectively, with 23 bases between them. The CDR3 loop is CASSSGLTAELLNEQFF. The CDR3 coding sequence is TGTGCCAGCAGCTCGGGCCTGACGGCGGAATTGTTGAATGAGCAGTTCTTC.

V usage is TRBV2 and J usage is TRBJ1-6; no firm D call. There are 11 residues in the CDR3. Germline V lookup: CDR1 SNHLY, CDR2 FYNNEI. Trimming cost V 3 bases and J 14 bases, with 8 bases left between them. In DNA form, the CDR3 reads TGTGCCAGCAGTGAGACCGAGGCCCTCCACTTT. Protein product: CASSETEALHF.

The genes are TRBV13 and TRBJ2-6; D possibly matches TRBD1 or TRBD2 (6 bases each). From germline, CDR1 is PRHDT and CDR2 FYEKMQ (reference sequence). The CDR3 is made up of 18 amino acids. The V end was cut by 1 base, the J end by 2 bases, with 15 bases between. The CDR3 sequence is CASSLVGGRLPGANVLTF. Here the CDR3 DNA reads TGTGCCAGCAGCTTAGTTGGGGGGCGTCTACCTGGGGCCAACGTCCTGACTTTC.

This clone has a single count. The chain uses TRBV5-3 and TRBJ2-1, with TRBD2 matching 10 bases. TRBV5-3 is designated an ORF whose function remains uncertain. The CDR3 loop spans 18 amino acids. The junction had 12 bases not matched to a gene; V was cut back by 1 base and J by 5 bases. The CDR3 DNA reads as TGTGCCAGAAGCTTGTGGCTTAGCGGGAGGTTGGTCGACAATGAGCAGTTCTTC. It is translated as CARSLWLSGRLVDNEQFF.

CDR3 loop: CASSENPNTGELFF. For the CDR3, the DNA is TGTGCCAGCTCAGAAAATCCGAACACCGGGGAGCTGTTTTTT. The chain links TRBV18 to TRBJ2-2; no clear D. Per germline, CDR1 KGHSH and CDR2 LQKENI. The CDR3 spans 14 residues. V lost 5 bases, J lost 0 bases, and 7 bases lay in between.

This chain connects TRBV27 to TRBJ2-3; D is ambiguous. CDR1 and CDR2 from the germline V gene are MNHEY and SMNVEV (reference sequence). V lost 5 bases, J lost 3 bases, and 12 bases lay in between. The CDR3 spans 14 residues. The CDR3 DNA reads TGTGCCAGCAGTGGCCGACACCGGACAGATACGCAGTATTTT. It translates to CASSGRHRTDTQYF.

This chain links TRBV2 with TRBJ1-1; 9 positions agree with TRBD1. The length of the CDR3 is 14 residues. CDR1 and CDR2 (germline): SNHLY, FYNNEI. V dropped 6 bases and J dropped 1; count of bases not matched to a gene: 3. The CDR3 coding sequence is TGTGCCAGCAGAGCGGACAGGGGGAACACTGAAGCTTTCTTT. It codes for CASRADRGNTEAFF.

The chain links TRBV2 to TRBJ1-2; the D gene is possibly TRBD1 (5 bases). V shed 4 bases and J shed 7 bases, with 13 bases lying between them. The germline CDR1 and CDR2 sequences are SNHLY and FYNNEI. This CDR3 spans 13 amino acids. For the CDR3, the DNA is TGTGCCAGCAGTGGTTACAGGCTGGGTGGCTACACCTTC. Translating it yields CASSGYRLGGYTF. Full variable domain (rest looked up from reference TRBV2 and TRBJ1-2): EPEVTQTPSHQVTQMGQEVILRCVPISNHLYFYWYRQILGQKVEFLVSFYNNEISEKSEIFDDQFSVERPDGSNFTLKIRSTKLEDSAMYFCASSGYRLGGYTFGSGTRLTVV.

This sequence joins TRBV6-1 and TRBJ2-3; unclear D gene. This CDR3 spans 14 amino acids. The V gene lost 2 bases and the J gene lost 1 base, with 7 bases spanning the gap. Germline CDR1 reads MNHNS; CDR2 reads SASEGT. The CDR3 DNA reads TGTGCCAGCAGTGAAAATCGGGGCACAGATACGCAGTATTTT. It codes for CASSENRGTDTQYF.

The chain links TRBV7-9 to TRBJ2-7; D call uncertain. CDR1 is SEHNR and CDR2 is FQNEAQ in the germline V gene (reference sequence). Trimming cost V 2 bases and J 5 bases, with 4 bases left between them. The CDR3 is made up of 11 amino acids. The CDR3, as DNA: TGTGCCAGCAGCTTAAAGGACGAGCAGTACTTC. Translated, it gives CASSLKDEQYF.

This chain links TRBV7-2 with TRBJ2-1; 8 nucleotides line up with TRBD2. CDR3 length: 15 residues. V dropped 8 bases and J dropped 2; count of bases not matched to a gene: 8. Germline CDR1 and CDR2: SGHTA and FQGNSA. CDR3 sequence reads: CASQSSGYPYNEQFF. For the CDR3, the DNA is TGTGCCAGCCAATCTAGCGGGTACCCCTACAATGAGCAGTTCTTC. The variable domain in full, with the rest retrieved from reference TRBV7-2 and TRBJ2-1, is GAGVSQSPSNKVTEKGKDVELRCDPISGHTALYWYRQSLGQGLEFLIYFQGNSAPDKSGLPSDRFSAERTGGSVSTLTIQRTQQEDSAVYLCASQSSGYPYNEQFFGPGTRLTVL.

This chain links TRBV3-1 (or the pseudogene TRBV3-2) with TRBJ2-1; TRBD2 matches 10 bases. This CDR3 is built from 17 residues. Per germline, CDR1 LGHDT and CDR2 YNNKEL (reference sequence). V lost 1 base, J lost 7 bases, and 10 bases stayed unmatched. CDR3: CASSQAGAGGWGNEQFF. CDR3 bases: TGTGCCAGCAGCCAAGCAGGAGCGGGAGGGTGGGGGAATGAGCAGTTCTTC.

V usage is TRBV5-6 and J usage is TRBJ2-7; 11 nucleotides line up with TRBD1. Per the germline V gene, CDR1 is SGHDT and CDR2 is YYEEEE. V shed 4 bases, J shed 3 bases, and the junction held 3 bases outside the gene matches. The CDR3 consists of 14 residues. CDR3 nucleotides: TGTGCCAGCAGCCACGGGACAGGGGGCTACGAGCAGTACTTC. It encodes CASSHGTGGYEQYF.

The V gene is TRBV29-1, the J gene TRBJ1-2; D is unresolved. V was shortened by 3 bases and J by 2 bases, with 10 bases between the two germline ends. The germline CDR1 and CDR2 sequences are SQVTM and ANQGSEA. The CDR3 runs to 13 residues. The DNA for the CDR3 is TGCAGCGTTGACGTGGCAGAGAACTATGGCTACACCTTC. Translated, it gives CSVDVAENYGYTF.

This chain connects TRBV18 to TRBJ2-1; D unresolved. Germline loops: CDR1 KGHSH, CDR2 LQKENI. The ends were cut back, 6 bases at V and 10 bases at J, with 16 bases in the middle. The CDR3 is 13 residues long. CDR3 residues: CASSYRAPGEQFF. DNA of the CDR3: TGTGCCAGCTCCTATCGTGCCCCGGGCGAGCAGTTCTTC.

The chain links TRBV19 to TRBJ1-4; TRBD1 matches at 9 bases. The CDR3 contains 15 residues. V lost 5 bases, J lost 7 bases, and 8 bases stayed unmatched. Germline CDR1 reads LNHDA; CDR2 reads SQIVND (reference sequence). The CDR3 DNA reads TGTGCCAGTAGTCCACGGACAGGGGCGGGTGAAAAACTGTTTTTT. It translates to CASSPRTGAGEKLFF.